The 27 T cell receptor beta chains below all came from one sample that was sequenced in a study of PD-1 blockade in classical Hodgkin lymphoma. Each patient relapsed following autologous stem cell transplantation, and prior brentuximab vedotin exposure differed. The table came from immunoSEQ multiplex PCR; TCRdb's copy has only in-frame clones and leaves some out. The sample shows about 10,000 clones, roughly 76% of them seen only once. The sample consisted of peripheral blood mononuclear cells (PBMCs), taken at baseline. The source is a human donor with classical Hodgkin lymphoma.

The genes are TRBV7-9 and TRBJ1-1; TRBD1 matches at 8 bases. Germline V gene lookup returns CDR1 SEHNR and CDR2 FQNEAQ (reference sequence). Trimming removed 8 bases from V and 5 bases from J; junction bases left unmatched: 16. The CDR3 spans 16 residues. The CDR3 reads CASSPPNGNRGTEAFF. DNA for the CDR3: TGTGCCAGCTCCCCCCCGAACGGTAACAGGGGGACTGAAGCTTTCTTT.

J is TRBJ2-7 and V is TRBV6-5; D unresolved. Germline loops: CDR1 MNHEY, CDR2 SVGAGI. This CDR3 has 14 amino acids. Trimming stripped 4 bases from V and 3 bases from J, with 13 bases between. CDR3 sequence (DNA): TGTGCCAGCAGTTCAGGCGCCGTTCTCTACGAGCAGTACTTC. Residues: CASSSGAVLYEQYF.

This chain uses TRBV18 with TRBJ1-3; D is ambiguous. Per the germline V gene, CDR1 is KGHSH and CDR2 is LQKENI. The V end was cut by 2 bases, the J end by 2 bases, with 4 bases between. The CDR3 has 13 residues. The CDR3 DNA reads TGTGCCAGCTCACCAACAGCTGGAAACACCATATATTTT. The encoded protein is CASSPTAGNTIYF.

The chain links TRBV5-6 to TRBJ1-6; the D gene is possibly TRBD1 (5 bases). The CDR3 runs to 15 residues. Looked up from germline, CDR1 is SGHDT and CDR2 is YYEEEE. Trimming left V 2 bases short and J 8 bases short, with 14 bases between. The CDR3 sequence: CASSFNQGPYSPLHF. As DNA, the CDR3 is TGTGCCAGCAGCTTTAATCAGGGCCCGTATTCACCCCTCCACTTT.

The chain recombines TRBV30 with TRBJ2-1; 7 positions agree with TRBD2. The V segment lost 0 bases and the J segment 3 bases; nucleotides outside the gene matches: 8. The length of the CDR3 is 16 residues. Germline V gene data show CDR1 as GTSNPN and CDR2 as SVGIG (reference sequence). The CDR3 reads CAWSVRSGRVYNEQFF. The CDR3 DNA is TGTGCCTGGAGTGTACGGTCGGGGAGGGTCTACAATGAGCAGTTCTTC.

The V and J genes are TRBV5-1 and TRBJ2-2, with 8 positions matching TRBD1. Germline-derived CDR1 and CDR2 are SGHRS and YFSETQ. This CDR3 comprises 15 residues. V shed 4 bases and J 1 base; nucleotides not matched to a gene: 3. The CDR3 loop reads CASSPGTGNTGELFF. The DNA for the CDR3 is TGCGCCAGCAGCCCGGGGACAGGGAACACCGGGGAGCTGTTTTTT.

This clone has more than one count but fewer than ten. J is TRBJ2-1 and V is TRBV5-1; 8 bases are shared with TRBD2. From germline, CDR1 is SGHRS and CDR2 YFSETQ. Losses at the gene ends were 5 bases for V and 0 bases for J; bases not matched to a gene: 4. The CDR3 contains 15 residues. CDR3 DNA: TGCGCCAGCAGTTTAGCGGGGACCTCCTACAATGAGCAGTTCTTC. Translated, it gives CASSLAGTSYNEQFF.

This clone was picked up a small number of times. V gene TRBV2 combines with J gene TRBJ2-5; no clear D gene. The CDR3 is made up of 11 amino acids. Trimming took 4 bases from V and 3 from J, leaving 3 bases between them. Germline CDR1 is SNHLY and CDR2 is FYNNEI. The CDR3 protein is CASSGEETQYF. CDR3 coding DNA: TGTGCCAGCAGTGGAGAAGAGACCCAGTACTTC. Filled out from reference TRBV2 and TRBJ2-5, the complete variable domain reads EPEVTQTPSHQVTQMGQEVILRCVPISNHLYFYWYRQILGQKVEFLVSFYNNEISEKSEIFDDQFSVERPDGSNFTLKIRSTKLEDSAMYFCASSGEETQYFGPGTRLLVL.

The rearrangement joins TRBV7-2 to TRBJ1-2; 10 bases align to TRBD1. CDR1 SGHTA and CDR2 FQGNSA come from the germline V gene. This CDR3 is 16 amino acids long. Trimming removed 5 bases from V and 7 bases from J; junction bases left unmatched: 13. CDR3 DNA sequence: TGTGCCAGCAGCCCGCCGGGACAGGGGCCCGGTGGTGGCTACACCTTC. The encoded protein is CASSPPGQGPGGGYTF.

The V gene is TRBV6-1, the J gene TRBJ2-7, with 7 bases aligning to TRBD1. The CDR3 consists of 13 residues. The V gene's germline CDR1 is MNHNS and CDR2 SASEGT. The V and J ends lost 6 bases and 0 bases, in that order; junction bases with no gene match: 2. CDR3 protein: CASRRTGSYEQYF. The CDR3 DNA reads as TGTGCCAGCAGACGGACAGGCTCCTACGAGCAGTACTTC.

The genes are TRBV28 and TRBJ2-1; possible D gene TRBD1, 8 bases. This CDR3 spans 17 amino acids. Trimming removed 8 bases at V and 6 bases at J, with 26 bases between. The germline V gene encodes CDR1 MDHEN and CDR2 SYDVKM. The CDR3 region has the DNA TGTGCCAGCGGGGGAGGGTTGGGTCAGGGGGCGGCCAATGAGCAGTTCTTC. Translating it yields CASGGGLGQGAANEQFF.

The gene calls are TRBV7-7 and TRBJ2-5, with D unresolved. Germline CDR1 reads SSHAT; CDR2 reads FNYEAQ (reference sequence). CDR3 length: 14 amino acids. V dropped 5 bases and J dropped 4 bases, with 14 bases sitting between them. CDR3 region: CASSDGPVGETQYF. CDR3 coding DNA: TGTGCCAGCAGCGACGGACCTGTAGGAGAGACCCAGTACTTC.

This rearrangement joins TRBV29-1 to TRBJ2-1, with TRBD1 identical over 9 bases. Germline V gives CDR1 SQVTM, CDR2 ANQGSEA. The CDR3 has 15 amino acids. Trimming at V came to 4 bases and at J to 0 bases, leaving 4 bases not matched to a gene. The CDR3 DNA reads TGCAGCGTTGGGGGACAGGGAACCTCCTACAATGAGCAGTTCTTC. Translated, it gives CSVGGQGTSYNEQFF.

The rearrangement links TRBV6-1 to TRBJ2-7; D could derive from TRBD1 or TRBD2 (5 bases each). Germline-derived CDR1 and CDR2 are MNHNS and SASEGT. The V and J ends lost 5 bases and 2 bases respectively, with 13 bases between them. The CDR3 is made up of 14 amino acids. The DNA of the CDR3 is TGTGCCAGCAGTCACCGGGACCGAGCCTACGAGCAGTACTTC. Translation: CASSHRDRAYEQYF.

The chain uses TRBV5-5 and TRBJ2-6; D not resolved. The CDR3 is made up of 16 amino acids. The germline V gene encodes CDR1 SGHKS and CDR2 YYEKEE (reference sequence). Trimming removed 3 bases at V and 0 bases at J, with 10 bases between. The DNA of the CDR3 is TGTGCCAGCAGCTATGGACCCAGCTCTGGGGCCAACGTCCTGACTTTC. Translation gives CASSYGPSSGANVLTF.

The J gene is TRBJ2-2, the V gene TRBV7-2; no definite D call. V lost 5 bases and J 7 bases, leaving 8 bases between the germline ends. The CDR3 has 12 amino acids. Germline V lookup: CDR1 SGHTA, CDR2 FQGNSA. In nucleotides, the CDR3 is TGTGCCAGCAGCGGGTATGTCGGGGAGCTGTTTTTT. Translation gives CASSGYVGELFF.

The chain combines TRBV7-2 with TRBJ2-7; no definite D call. The germline gives CDR1 SGHTA, CDR2 FQGNSA. V dropped 2 bases and J dropped 2 bases, with 13 bases sitting between them. The CDR3 spans 15 residues. The CDR3, as DNA: TGTGCCAGCAGCTTAATCGGGCCCCCGGCCTACGAGCAGTACTTC. Protein product: CASSLIGPPAYEQYF.

The CDR3 DNA reads TGTGCCAGCAGTACACACAGGGGTAACACTGAAGCTTTCTTT. It is translated as CASSTHRGNTEAFF. The chain has TRBV6-1 and TRBJ1-1; 7 nucleotides match TRBD1. The CDR3 runs to 14 residues. Germline V gene lookup returns CDR1 MNHNS and CDR2 SASEGT. V was pared by 5 bases and J by 2 bases, with 5 bases of the junction left unmatched.

In its sample, this clone was seen a few times. V and J are TRBV7-2 and TRBJ1-2; D is unresolved. CDR1 SGHTA and CDR2 FQGNSA come from the germline V gene. With 2 bases removed from V and 8 bases from J, the gap between germline ends came to 12 bases. The CDR3 runs 13 residues. In nucleotides, the CDR3 is TGTGCCAGCAGCTTAAGGTCCGGGGTAGGCTACACCTTC. This codes for CASSLRSGVGYTF.

The sample holds a few counts of this clone. This sequence joins TRBV4-2 and TRBJ2-3, with TRBD2 as a possible D gene (7 bases). CDR1 is LGHNA, CDR2 YNFKEQ, per germline. The CDR3 consists of 19 residues. V lost 4 bases and J lost 1, with 24 bases in between. DNA for the CDR3: TGTGCCAGCAGCCTGAGTGAGGGGGGGGGAGGACCTGGCACAGATACGCAGTATTTT. It is translated as CASSLSEGGGGPGTDTQYF.

This chain links TRBV5-1 with TRBJ2-3; no clear D. Trimming stripped 4 bases from V and 6 bases from J, with 21 bases between. This CDR3 is 16 amino acids long. Germline CDR1 and CDR2: SGHRS and YFSETQ. In DNA, the CDR3 is TGCGCCAGCAGCGGTGGAATAGTTTTTTCTATGGATACGCAGTATTTT. Its protein is CASSGGIVFSMDTQYF.

V and J are TRBV6-1 and TRBJ1-1, with D possibly matching TRBD1 (5 bases). Trimming took off 3 bases at V and 1 base at J, with 9 bases between the two ends. This CDR3 region has 14 residues. Germline values: CDR1 MNHNS, CDR2 SASEGT. CDR3: CASSEMTENTEAFF. CDR3 DNA: TGTGCCAGCAGTGAGATGACAGAGAACACTGAAGCTTTCTTT.

The rearrangement uses TRBV21-1 and TRBJ1-5; the D call of TRBD1 is as the table states it, not checked on the DNA. TRBV21-1 is an annotated pseudogene. This CDR3 is built from 17 residues. The CDR3, as DNA: TGTGCCAGCAGAAAGAGACAGGGGACACTGGGCAATCAGCCCCAGCATTTT. Protein product: CASRKRQGTLGNQPQHF.

The genes are TRBV19 and TRBJ1-5; D remains unclear. The germline CDR1 and CDR2 sequences are LNHDA and SQIVND (reference sequence). V lost 3 bases, J lost 6 bases, and 15 bases lay in between. CDR3 size: 15 residues. CDR3 amino acids: CASSIGPSNSQPQHF. CDR3 DNA sequence: TGTGCCAGTAGTATCGGCCCGTCCAACAGTCAGCCCCAGCATTTT.

The J gene is TRBJ1-2, the V gene TRBV4-3; D may be TRBD1 (5 bases). The CDR3 has 13 residues. V was shortened by 1 base and J by 2 bases, with 5 bases between the two germline ends. Germline CDR1 is LGHNA and CDR2 is YSLEER. CDR3 sequence: CASSQGGNYGYTF. CDR3 nucleotide sequence: TGCGCCAGCAGCCAAGGGGGGAACTATGGCTACACCTTC.

V is TRBV28 and J is TRBJ1-4; no clear D gene. Trimming pared 5 bases from V and 0 bases from J, leaving 13 bases between. The germline CDR1 and CDR2 sequences are MDHEN and SYDVKM. The CDR3 is made up of 16 amino acids. The CDR3 loop reads CASSTRTTATNEKLFF. The CDR3 DNA reads as TGTGCCAGCAGTACGCGAACGACGGCAACTAATGAAAAACTGTTTTTT.

The J gene is TRBJ2-7, the V gene TRBV5-6; 9 bases align to TRBD1. This CDR3 spans 14 amino acids. The germline gives CDR1 SGHDT, CDR2 YYEEEE. J lost 6 bases, V lost 0 bases, and 4 bases had no gene match. The CDR3 loop reads CASSLVGDRVEQYF. Written as DNA, the CDR3 is TGTGCCAGCAGCTTGGTGGGGGACAGGGTCGAGCAGTACTTC.